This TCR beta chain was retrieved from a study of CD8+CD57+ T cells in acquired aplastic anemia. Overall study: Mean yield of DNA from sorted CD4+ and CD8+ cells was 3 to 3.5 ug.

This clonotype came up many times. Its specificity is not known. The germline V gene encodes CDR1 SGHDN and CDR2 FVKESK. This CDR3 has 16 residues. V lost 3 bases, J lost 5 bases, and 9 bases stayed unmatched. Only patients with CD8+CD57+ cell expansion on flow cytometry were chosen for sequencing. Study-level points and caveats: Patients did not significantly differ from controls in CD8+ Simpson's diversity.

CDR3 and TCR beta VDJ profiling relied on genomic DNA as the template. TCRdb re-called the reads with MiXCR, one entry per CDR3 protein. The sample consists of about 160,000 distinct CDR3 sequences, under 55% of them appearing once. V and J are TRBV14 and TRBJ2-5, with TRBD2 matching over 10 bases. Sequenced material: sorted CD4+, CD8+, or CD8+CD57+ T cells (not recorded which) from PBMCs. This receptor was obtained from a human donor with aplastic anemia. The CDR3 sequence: CASSHASGRGEETQYF. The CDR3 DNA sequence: TGTGCCAGCAGCCACGCTAGCGGGAGAGGGGAGGAGACCCAGTACTTC.